Below, one T cell receptor beta chain is given with its context. The data were taken from a study of T cell responses to AZD1222 COVID-19 vaccine. The CDR3 has 15 amino acids. V was pared by 9 bases and J by 4 bases, with 9 bases of the junction left unmatched. Germline assignment: CDR1 LNHDA and CDR2 SQIVND (reference sequence). Only in-frame clones appear in the TCRdb table, and some are missing; sequencing was by immunoSEQ multiplex PCR. This table holds 65,000 to 95,000 clones, about 90% found once. V usage is TRBV19 and J usage is TRBJ2-2, with 9 nucleotides matching TRBD1. The source was peripheral blood, collected on day 0 of MenACWY control vaccination. The receptor's source is an adult in good health. The CDR3 DNA reads TGTGCCAGCAAACAGGGGGCTGGTACCACCGGGGAGCTGTTTTTT. Translated, it gives CASKQGAGTTGELFF.